This T cell receptor (beta chain) originates from a study of siplizumab effects on memory and regulatory T cells. General observations from the study: Sequences that were alloreactive and traceable to unstimulated CD4+ memory cells were significantly reduced by siplizumab. Contribution to the alloresponse seemed major for naive T cells, which also seemed more diverse than memory cells. In roughly 80-95% of proliferating CD4+ or CD8+ clones, a naive or memory phenotype could not be assigned.

With respect to this clone: Its cognate antigen is unknown.

The length of the CDR3 is 10 residues. Germline V gene lookup returns CDR1 MGHDK and CDR2 SYGVNS. V gave up 4 bases and J gave up 10 bases, with 5 bases separating them. The assay was immunoSEQ multiplex PCR, and TCRdb's table has in-frame clones only and misses some. The sample has about 85,000 clones; 95% are singletons. This chain joins TRBV25-1 and TRBJ2-1; no firm D call. The source is a human donor in good health. Sequencing was carried out using CD8+ T cells sorted from blood. The CDR3 DNA reads as TGTGCCAGCAGTGGCGGCGAGCAGTTCTTC. Amino acid sequence: CASSGGEQFF.